This T cell receptor beta chain comes out of a study of blood T cell repertoires in COVID-19. The overall study: COVID-19 samples collected from the United States, Italy and Spain covered acute and convalescent phases. Sources were T cells, B-cell-depleted T cells, or PBMCs; the material itself was cDNA or gDNA.

V was cut by 8 bases and J by 4 bases, with 14 bases left in between. The CDR3 covers 13 residues. Germline CDR1 is MNHEY and CDR2 is SVGAGI. This clone appeared a few times. In the authors' methods: Amplified reference gene primers provided the basis for estimating nucleated cell counts. Generated by immunoSEQ multiplex PCR, the TCRdb table keeps only in-frame clones and is missing some. V and J calls and clone size are copied from that table; D and trimming were computed from the DNA. The sample carries some 62,000 clones, over 60% recorded once. The sequencing input was peripheral blood. The genes are TRBV6-5 and TRBJ1-2; tentatively, D is TRBD1 (5 bases). This TCR derives from a human donor in a cohort sampled during active COVID-19. DNA of the CDR3: TGTGCCAGCTCCCTGGGGGAGGGCTATGGCTACACCTTC. This codes for CASSLGEGYGYTF.